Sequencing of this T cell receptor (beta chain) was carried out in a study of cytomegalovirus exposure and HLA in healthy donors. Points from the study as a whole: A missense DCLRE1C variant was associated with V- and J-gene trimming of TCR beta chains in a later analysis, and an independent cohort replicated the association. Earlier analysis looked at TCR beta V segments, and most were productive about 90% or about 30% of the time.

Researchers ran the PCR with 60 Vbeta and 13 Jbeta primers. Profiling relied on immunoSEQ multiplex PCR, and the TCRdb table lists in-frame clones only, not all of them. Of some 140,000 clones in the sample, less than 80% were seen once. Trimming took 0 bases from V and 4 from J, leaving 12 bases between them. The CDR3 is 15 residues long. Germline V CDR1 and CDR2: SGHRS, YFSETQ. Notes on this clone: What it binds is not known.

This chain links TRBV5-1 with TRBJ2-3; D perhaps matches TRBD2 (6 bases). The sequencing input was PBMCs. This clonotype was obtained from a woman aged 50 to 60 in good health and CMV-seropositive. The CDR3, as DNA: TGCGCCAGCAGCTTGGGAGGCGGGGCCCCAGATACGCAGTATTTT. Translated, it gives CASSLGGGAPDTQYF. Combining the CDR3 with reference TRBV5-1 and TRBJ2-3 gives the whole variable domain KAGVTQTPRYLIKTRGQQVTLSCSPISGHRSVSWYQQTPGQGLQFLFEYFSETQRNKGNFPGRFSGRQFSNSRSEMNVSTLELGDSALYLCASSLGGGAPDTQYFGPGTRLTVL.